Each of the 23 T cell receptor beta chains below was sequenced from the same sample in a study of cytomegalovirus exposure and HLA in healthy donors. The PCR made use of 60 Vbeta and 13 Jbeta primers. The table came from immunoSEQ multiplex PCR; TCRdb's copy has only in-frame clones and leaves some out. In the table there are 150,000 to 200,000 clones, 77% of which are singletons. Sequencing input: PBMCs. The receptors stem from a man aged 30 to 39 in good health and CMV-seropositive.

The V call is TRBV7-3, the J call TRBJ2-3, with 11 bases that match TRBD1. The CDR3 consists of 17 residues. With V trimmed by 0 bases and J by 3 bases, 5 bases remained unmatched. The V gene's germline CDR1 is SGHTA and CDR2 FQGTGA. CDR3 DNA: TGTGCCAGCAGCTTAACCCGGACAGGGGGCTTGACAGATACGCAGTATTTT. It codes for CASSLTRTGGLTDTQYF.

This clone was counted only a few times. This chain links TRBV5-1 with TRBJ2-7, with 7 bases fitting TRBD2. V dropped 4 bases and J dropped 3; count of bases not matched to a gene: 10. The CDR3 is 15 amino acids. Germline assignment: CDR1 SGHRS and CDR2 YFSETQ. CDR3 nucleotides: TGCGCCAGCAGCCCCTGGGGAGGGGAGATCTACGAGCAGTACTTC. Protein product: CASSPWGGEIYEQYF.

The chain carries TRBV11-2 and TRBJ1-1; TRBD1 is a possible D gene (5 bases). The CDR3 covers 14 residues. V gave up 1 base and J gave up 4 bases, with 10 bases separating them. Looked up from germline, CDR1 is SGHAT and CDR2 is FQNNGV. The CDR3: CASSLVQGSTEAFF. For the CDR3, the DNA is TGTGCCAGCAGCTTAGTGCAGGGTAGCACTGAAGCTTTCTTT.

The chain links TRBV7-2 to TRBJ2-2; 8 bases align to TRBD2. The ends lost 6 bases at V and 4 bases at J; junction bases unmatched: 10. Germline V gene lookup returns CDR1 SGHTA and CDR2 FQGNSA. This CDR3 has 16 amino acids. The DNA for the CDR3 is TGTGCCAGCAGACCCCCGGGCCTAGCGGGCACCGGGGAGCTGTTTTTT. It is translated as CASRPPGLAGTGELFF. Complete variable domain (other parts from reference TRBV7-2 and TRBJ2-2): GAGVSQSPSNKVTEKGKDVELRCDPISGHTALYWYRQSLGQGLEFLIYFQGNSAPDKSGLPSDRFSAERTGGSVSTLTIQRTQQEDSAVYLCASRPPGLAGTGELFFGEGSRLTVL.

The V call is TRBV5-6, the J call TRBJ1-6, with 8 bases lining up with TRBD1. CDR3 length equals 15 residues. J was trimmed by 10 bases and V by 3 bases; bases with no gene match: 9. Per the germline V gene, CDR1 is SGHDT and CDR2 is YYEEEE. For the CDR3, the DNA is TGTGCCAGCAGCTCCTATGGCAGGGGGCAATCACCCCTCCACTTT. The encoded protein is CASSSYGRGQSPLHF.

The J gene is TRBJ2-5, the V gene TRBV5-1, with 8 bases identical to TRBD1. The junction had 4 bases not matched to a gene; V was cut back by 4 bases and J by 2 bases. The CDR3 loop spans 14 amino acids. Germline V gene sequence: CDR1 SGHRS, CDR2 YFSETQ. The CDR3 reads CASSPGTGQETQYF. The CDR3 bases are TGCGCCAGCAGCCCGGGGACAGGACAAGAGACCCAGTACTTC.

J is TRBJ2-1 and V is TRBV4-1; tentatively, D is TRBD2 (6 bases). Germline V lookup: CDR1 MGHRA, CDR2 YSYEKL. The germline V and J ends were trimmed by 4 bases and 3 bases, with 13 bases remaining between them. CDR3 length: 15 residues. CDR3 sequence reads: CASSPSGGDYNEQFF. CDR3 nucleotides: TGCGCCAGCAGCCCGTCCGGGGGAGACTACAATGAGCAGTTCTTC.

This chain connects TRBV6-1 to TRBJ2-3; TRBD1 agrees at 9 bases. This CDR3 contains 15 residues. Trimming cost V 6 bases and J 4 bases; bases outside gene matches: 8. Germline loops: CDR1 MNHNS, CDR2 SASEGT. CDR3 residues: CASRTGTGWPDTQYF. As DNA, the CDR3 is TGTGCCAGCAGGACGGGGACAGGGTGGCCAGATACGCAGTATTTT.

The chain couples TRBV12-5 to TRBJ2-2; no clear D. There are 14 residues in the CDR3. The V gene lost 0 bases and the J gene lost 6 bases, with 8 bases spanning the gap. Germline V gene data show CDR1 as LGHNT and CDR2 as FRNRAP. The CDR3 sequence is CASGLVPGAGELFF. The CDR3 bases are TGTGCTAGTGGTTTGGTCCCTGGAGCCGGGGAGCTGTTTTTT.

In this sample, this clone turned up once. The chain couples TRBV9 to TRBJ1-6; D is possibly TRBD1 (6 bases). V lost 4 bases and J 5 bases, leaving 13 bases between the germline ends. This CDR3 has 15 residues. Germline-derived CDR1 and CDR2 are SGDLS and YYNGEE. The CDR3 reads CASSTQGQHNSPLHF. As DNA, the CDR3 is TGTGCCAGCAGCACCCAGGGACAACATAATTCACCCCTCCACTTT.

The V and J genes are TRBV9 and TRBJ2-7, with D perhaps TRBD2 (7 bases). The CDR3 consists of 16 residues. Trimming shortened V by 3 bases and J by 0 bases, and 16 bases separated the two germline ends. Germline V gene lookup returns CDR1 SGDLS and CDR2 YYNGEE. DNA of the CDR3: TGTGCCAGCAGCGCCTCGGGGGAGGGGGGCTCCTACGAGCAGTACTTC. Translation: CASSASGEGGSYEQYF.

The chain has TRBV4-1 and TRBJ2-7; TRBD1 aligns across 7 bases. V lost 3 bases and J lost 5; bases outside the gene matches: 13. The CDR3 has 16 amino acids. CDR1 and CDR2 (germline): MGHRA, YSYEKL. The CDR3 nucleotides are TGCGCCAGCAGCCACTGGACGGACAGGCCTCCCCACGAGCAGTACTTC. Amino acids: CASSHWTDRPPHEQYF.

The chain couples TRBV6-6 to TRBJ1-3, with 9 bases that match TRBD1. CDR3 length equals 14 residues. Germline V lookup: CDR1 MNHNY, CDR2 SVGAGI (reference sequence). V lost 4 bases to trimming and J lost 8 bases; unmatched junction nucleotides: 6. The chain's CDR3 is CASSWGQGGDTIYF. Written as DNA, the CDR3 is TGTGCCAGCAGTTGGGGACAGGGTGGGGACACCATATATTTT.

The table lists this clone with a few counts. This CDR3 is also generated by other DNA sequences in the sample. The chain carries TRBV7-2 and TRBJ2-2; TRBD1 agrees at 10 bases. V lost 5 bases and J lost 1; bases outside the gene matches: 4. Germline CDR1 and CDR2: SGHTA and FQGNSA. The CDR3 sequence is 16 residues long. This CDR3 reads CASSPWTGGNTGELFF. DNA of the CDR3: TGTGCCAGCAGCCCGTGGACAGGGGGGAACACCGGGGAGCTGTTTTTT.

The CDR3 is CASSDTTQGSTEAFF. As DNA, the CDR3 is TGTGCCAGCAGCGACACCACCCAGGGGAGCACTGAAGCTTTCTTT. The rearrangement joins TRBV5-5 to TRBJ1-1, with a tentative D call TRBD1 (6 bases). Germline V CDR1 and CDR2: SGHKS, YYEKEE (reference sequence). The ends were cut back, 4 bases at V and 4 bases at J, with 17 bases in the middle. The CDR3 runs to 15 residues.

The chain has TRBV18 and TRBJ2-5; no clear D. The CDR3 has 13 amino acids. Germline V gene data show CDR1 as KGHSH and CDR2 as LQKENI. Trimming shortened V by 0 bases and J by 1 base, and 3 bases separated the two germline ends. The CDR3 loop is CASSPPGQETQYF. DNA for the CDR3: TGTGCCAGCTCACCACCCGGCCAAGAGACCCAGTACTTC.

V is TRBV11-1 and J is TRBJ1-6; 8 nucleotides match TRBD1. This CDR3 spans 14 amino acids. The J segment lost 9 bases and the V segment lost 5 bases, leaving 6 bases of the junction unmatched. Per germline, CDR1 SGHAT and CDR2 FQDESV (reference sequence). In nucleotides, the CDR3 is TGTGCCAGCAGCATGCAGGGGGCCATTTCACCCCTCCACTTT. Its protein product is CASSMQGAISPLHF.

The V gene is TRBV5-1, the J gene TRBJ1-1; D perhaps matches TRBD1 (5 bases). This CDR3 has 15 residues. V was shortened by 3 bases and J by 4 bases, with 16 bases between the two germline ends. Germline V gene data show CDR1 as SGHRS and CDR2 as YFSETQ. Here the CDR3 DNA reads TGCGCCAGCAGCTACGGGTCCGACGGGGGCACTGAAGCTTTCTTT. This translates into CASSYGSDGGTEAFF.

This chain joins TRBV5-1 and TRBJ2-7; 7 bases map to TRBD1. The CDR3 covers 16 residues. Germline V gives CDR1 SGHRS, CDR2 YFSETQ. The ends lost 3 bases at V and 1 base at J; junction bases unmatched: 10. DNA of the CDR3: TGCGCCAGCAGCTCGACTTCGGGACAGAATTCCTACGAGCAGTACTTC. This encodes CASSSTSGQNSYEQYF. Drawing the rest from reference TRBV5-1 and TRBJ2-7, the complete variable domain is KAGVTQTPRYLIKTRGQQVTLSCSPISGHRSVSWYQQTPGQGLQFLFEYFSETQRNKGNFPGRFSGRQFSNSRSEMNVSTLELGDSALYLCASSSTSGQNSYEQYFGPGTRLTVT.

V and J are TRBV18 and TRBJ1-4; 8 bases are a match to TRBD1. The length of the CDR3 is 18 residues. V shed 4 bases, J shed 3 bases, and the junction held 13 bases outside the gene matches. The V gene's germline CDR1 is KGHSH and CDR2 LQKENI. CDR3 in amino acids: CASSHRDRRFRANEKLFF. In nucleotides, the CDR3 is TGTGCCAGCTCACACCGGGACAGGAGATTCAGGGCTAATGAAAAACTGTTTTTT.

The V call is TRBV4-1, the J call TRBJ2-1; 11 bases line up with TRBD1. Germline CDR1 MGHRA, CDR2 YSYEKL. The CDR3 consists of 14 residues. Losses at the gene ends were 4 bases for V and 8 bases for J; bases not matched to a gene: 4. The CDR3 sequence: CASSPDRGRDEQFF. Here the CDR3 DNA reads TGCGCCAGCAGCCCGGACAGGGGGCGCGATGAGCAGTTCTTC.

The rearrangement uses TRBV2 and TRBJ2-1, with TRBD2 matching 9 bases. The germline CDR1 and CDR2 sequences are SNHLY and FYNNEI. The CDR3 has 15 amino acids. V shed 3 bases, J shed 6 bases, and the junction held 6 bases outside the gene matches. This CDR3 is CASSDPGLATNEQFF. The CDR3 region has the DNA TGTGCCAGCAGTGATCCCGGACTAGCGACCAATGAGCAGTTCTTC.

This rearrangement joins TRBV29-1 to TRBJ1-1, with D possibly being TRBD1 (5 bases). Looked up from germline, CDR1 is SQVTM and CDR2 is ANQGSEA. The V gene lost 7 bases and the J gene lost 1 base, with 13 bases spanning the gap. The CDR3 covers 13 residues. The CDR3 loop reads CSGREGRNTEAFF. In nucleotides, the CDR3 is TGCAGCGGGAGGGAGGGACGGAACACTGAAGCTTTCTTT.